Presented here are 2 T cell receptor beta chains from one specimen sequenced in a study of blood T cell repertoires in COVID-19. The table came from immunoSEQ multiplex PCR; TCRdb's copy has only in-frame clones and leaves some out. The sample consists of about 250,000 clones, 86% of them appearing once. Sequencing used peripheral blood. Receptors originate from a woman aged 55-69 years who had recovered from COVID-19.

This clone appeared a few times. V and J are TRBV9 and TRBJ1-6, with no clear D. CDR3 size: 15 residues. Germline V gene sequence: CDR1 SGDLS, CDR2 YYNGEE. Trimming removed 0 bases from V and 5 bases from J, with 9 bases in between. CDR3 in amino acids: CASSVEGRHNSPLHF. The CDR3 DNA is TGTGCCAGCAGCGTAGAAGGGAGGCATAATTCACCCCTCCACTTT.

The chain links TRBV5-6 to TRBJ2-3; TRBD2 agrees at 7 bases. The CDR3 is 15 residues long. Germline-derived CDR1 and CDR2 are SGHDT and YYEEEE. Losses at the gene ends were 2 bases for V and 2 bases for J; bases not matched to a gene: 5. The CDR3 region is CASSFGGGSTDTQYF. The DNA of the CDR3 is TGTGCCAGCAGCTTCGGCGGGGGATCCACAGATACGCAGTATTTT.